This T cell receptor (beta chain) was recovered during a study of cytomegalovirus exposure and HLA in healthy donors. Study-wide results and limits: A later analysis showed TCR association rates differing by HLA locus, peaking at DRB1 and lowest at HLA-C. Listed as cytomegalovirus-associated were over 150 TCR beta chains.

CDR3 length: 15 amino acids. CDR1 and CDR2 from the germline V gene are MDHEN and SYDVKM. The V gene end was trimmed by 7 bases and the J gene end by 3 bases; junction bases not matched to a gene: 5. Concerning this clone itself: What it binds is unknown.

This PCR relied on a set of 60 Vbeta primers and 13 Jbeta primers. Clones were sequenced by immunoSEQ multiplex PCR, and TCRdb holds only the in-frame ones, with some missing. This table holds more than 140,000 clones, roughly 80% found once. Healthy bone marrow donors made up the cohort. Likely unrecorded immune exposures existed in these nominally healthy donors. The material sequenced was PBMCs. This clonotype was sampled from a female donor in good health and CMV-seronegative. The rearrangement joins TRBV28 to TRBJ2-1; 11 nucleotides match TRBD2. The DNA for the CDR3 is TGTGCCAGCACTACTCTAGCGGGAGGCTACAATGAGCAGTTCTTC. It specifies CASTTLAGGYNEQFF.